Included here is one TCR beta chain sequence, with context. These data belong to a study of CD8+CD57+ T cells in acquired aplastic anemia. Sequenced patients had shown CD8+CD57+ cell expansion by flow cytometry. CDR3 and TCR beta VDJ profiling relied on a genomic DNA template. TCRdb used MiXCR to reprocess the reads, holding one entry per CDR3 protein. Of around 150,000 distinct CDR3 sequences listed, under 55% are singletons. The CDR3 consists of 17 residues. Germline CDR1 reads ENHRY; CDR2 reads SYGVKD. Trimming cost V 0 bases and J 7 bases, with 19 bases left between them. The rearrangement joins TRBV10-3 to TRBJ2-1, with D possibly being TRBD1 (5 bases). The sequence was collected from a human donor with aplastic anemia. The sequenced material came from sorted CD4+, CD8+, or CD8+CD57+ T cells (not recorded which) from PBMCs. The CDR3 DNA reads TGTGCCATCAGTGAGTCTGGGGCACCCGGAGCGAAGAATGAGCAGTTCTTC. It codes for CAISESGAPGAKNEQFF.